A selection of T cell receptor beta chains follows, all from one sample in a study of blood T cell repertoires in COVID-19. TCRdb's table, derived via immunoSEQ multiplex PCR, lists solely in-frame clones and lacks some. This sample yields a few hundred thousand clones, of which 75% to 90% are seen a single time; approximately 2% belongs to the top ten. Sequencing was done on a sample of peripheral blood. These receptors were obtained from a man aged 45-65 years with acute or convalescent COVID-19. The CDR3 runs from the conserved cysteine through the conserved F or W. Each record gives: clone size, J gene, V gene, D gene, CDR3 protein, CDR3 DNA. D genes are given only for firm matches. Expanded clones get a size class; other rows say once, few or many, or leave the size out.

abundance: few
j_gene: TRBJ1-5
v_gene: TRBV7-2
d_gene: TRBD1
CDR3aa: CASSTRTGSRYSQPQHF
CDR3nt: TGTGCCAGCAGCACTAGGACAGGTTCCCGGTATAGTCAGCCCCAGCATTTT

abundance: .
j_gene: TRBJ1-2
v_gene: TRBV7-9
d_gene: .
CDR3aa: CASSRTAENYGYTF
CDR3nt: TGTGCCAGCAGCCGAACAGCAGAAAACTATGGCTACACCTTC

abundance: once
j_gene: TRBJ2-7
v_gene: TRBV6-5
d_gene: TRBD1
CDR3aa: CASSPGGNRNEQYF
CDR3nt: TGTGCCAGCAGTCCAGGGGGTAACAGGAACGAGCAGTACTTC

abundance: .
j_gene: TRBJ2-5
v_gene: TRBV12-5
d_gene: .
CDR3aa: CASQGRGMGETQYF
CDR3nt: TGTGCTAGTCAGGGGCGGGGGATGGGTGAGACCCAGTACTTC

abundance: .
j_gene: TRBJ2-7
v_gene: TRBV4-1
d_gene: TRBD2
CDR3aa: CASSPGGTRSYEQYF
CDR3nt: TGCGCCAGCAGCCCGGGAGGGACCCGCTCCTACGAGCAGTACTTC

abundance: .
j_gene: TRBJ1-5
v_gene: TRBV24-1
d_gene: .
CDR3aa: CATSGGLRGPQHF
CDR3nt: TGTGCCACCAGTGGCGGACTCAGGGGACCCCAGCATTTT

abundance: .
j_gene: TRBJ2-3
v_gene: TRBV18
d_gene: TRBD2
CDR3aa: CASSPPNSGGAGDTQYF
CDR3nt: TGTGCCAGCTCACCACCGAATAGCGGGGGGGCAGGAGATACGCAGTATTTT

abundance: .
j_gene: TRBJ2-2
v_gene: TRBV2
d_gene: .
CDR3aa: CASNSDGANTGELFF
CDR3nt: TGTGCCAGCAACTCAGACGGAGCGAACACCGGGGAGCTGTTTTTT

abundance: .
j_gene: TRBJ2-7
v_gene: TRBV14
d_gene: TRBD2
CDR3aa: CASSQELAAYDWYF
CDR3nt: TGTGCCAGCAGTCAAGAACTAGCGGCGTACGATTGGTACTTC

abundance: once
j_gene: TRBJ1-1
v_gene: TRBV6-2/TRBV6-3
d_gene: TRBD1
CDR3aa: CASSRTGGDTEAFF
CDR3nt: TGTGCCAGCAGTCGAACAGGGGGAGACACTGAAGCTTTCTTT

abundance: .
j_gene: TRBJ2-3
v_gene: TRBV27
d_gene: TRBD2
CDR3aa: CASSSRAGGQGTDTQYF
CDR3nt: TGTGCCAGCAGTTCTAGAGCGGGGGGGCAAGGCACAGATACGCAGTATTTT

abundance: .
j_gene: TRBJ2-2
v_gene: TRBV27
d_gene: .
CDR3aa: CASSPGGGNTGELFF
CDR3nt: TGTGCCAGCAGTCCTGGCGGCGGGAACACCGGGGAGCTGTTTTTT

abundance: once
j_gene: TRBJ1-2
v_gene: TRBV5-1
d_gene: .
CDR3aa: CASSPGGWGANYGYTF
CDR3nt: TGCGCCAGCAGCCCGGGAGGCTGGGGAGCTAACTATGGCTACACCTTC

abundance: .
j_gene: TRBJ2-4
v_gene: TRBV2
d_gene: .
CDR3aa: CASSENGRGGNIQYF
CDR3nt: TGTGCCAGCAGTGAAAACGGCAGAGGGGGAAACATTCAGTACTTC

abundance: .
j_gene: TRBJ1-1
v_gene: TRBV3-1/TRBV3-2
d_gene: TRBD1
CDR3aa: CASSLLGTEGRAFF
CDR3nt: TGTGCCAGCAGCTTATTGGGGACAGAGGGGCGAGCTTTCTTT

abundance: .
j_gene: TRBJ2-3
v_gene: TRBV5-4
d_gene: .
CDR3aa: CASRLQLPGSTDTQYF
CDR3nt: TGTGCCAGCAGGCTTCAATTGCCGGGAAGCACAGATACGCAGTATTTT

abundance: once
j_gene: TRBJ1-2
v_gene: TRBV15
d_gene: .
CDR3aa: CATSKGVQELGGGYTF
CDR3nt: TGTGCCACCAGCAAGGGAGTCCAGGAGCTAGGTGGAGGCTACACCTTC

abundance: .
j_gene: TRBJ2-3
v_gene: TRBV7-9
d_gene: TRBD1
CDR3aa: CASSHQRQGADTQYF
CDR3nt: TGTGCCAGCAGCCACCAACGACAGGGGGCAGATACGCAGTATTTT

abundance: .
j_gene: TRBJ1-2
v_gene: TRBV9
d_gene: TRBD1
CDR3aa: CASSVEGTGRGYGYTF
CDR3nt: TGTGCCAGCAGCGTAGAGGGGACAGGGAGAGGCTATGGCTACACCTTC

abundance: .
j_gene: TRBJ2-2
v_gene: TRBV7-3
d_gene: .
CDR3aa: CASSLPYSLNTGELFF
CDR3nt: TGTGCCAGCAGCTTACCGTACAGCTTGAACACCGGGGAGCTGTTTTTT

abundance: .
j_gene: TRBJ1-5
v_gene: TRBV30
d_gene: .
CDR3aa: CAWSARDNQPQHF
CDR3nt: TGTGCCTGGAGTGCCAGGGACAATCAGCCCCAGCATTTT

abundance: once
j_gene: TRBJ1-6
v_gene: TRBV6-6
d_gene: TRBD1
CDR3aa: CASSRDDRAGSPLHF
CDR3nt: TGTGCCAGCAGTAGGGACGACAGGGCAGGTTCACCCCTCCACTTT

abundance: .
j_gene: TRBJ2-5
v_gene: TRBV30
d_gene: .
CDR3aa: CAWNYQGQETQYF
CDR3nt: TGTGCCTGGAACTATCAGGGACAAGAGACCCAGTACTTC

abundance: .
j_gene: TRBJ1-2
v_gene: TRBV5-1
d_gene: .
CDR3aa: CASSFGGVGGYTF
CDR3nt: TGCGCCAGCAGCTTCGGAGGAGTGGGTGGCTACACCTTC

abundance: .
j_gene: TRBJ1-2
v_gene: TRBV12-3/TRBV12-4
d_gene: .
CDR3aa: CASSAQGVHDYTF
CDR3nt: TGTGCCAGCAGTGCCCAAGGGGTCCACGACTACACCTTC

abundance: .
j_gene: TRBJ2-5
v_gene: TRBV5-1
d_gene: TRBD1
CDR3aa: CASSPTGDRVETQYF
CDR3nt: TGCGCCAGCAGCCCGACAGGGGACCGGGTGGAGACCCAGTACTTC

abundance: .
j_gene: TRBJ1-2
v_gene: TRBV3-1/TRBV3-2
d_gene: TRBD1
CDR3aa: CASSLRDRDRYGYTF
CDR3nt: TGTGCCAGCAGCCTCCGGGACAGGGATAGGTATGGCTACACCTTC

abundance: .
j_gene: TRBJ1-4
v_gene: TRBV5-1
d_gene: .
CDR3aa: CASSLPGRGEKLFF
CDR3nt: TGCGCCAGCAGCTTGCCAGGGCGGGGTGAAAAACTGTTTTTT

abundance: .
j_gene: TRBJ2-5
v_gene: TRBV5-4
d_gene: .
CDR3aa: CASSLFSGQETQYF
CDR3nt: TGTGCCAGCAGCTTGTTTAGCGGTCAAGAGACCCAGTACTTC

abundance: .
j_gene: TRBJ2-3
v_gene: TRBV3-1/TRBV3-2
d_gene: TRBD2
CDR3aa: CASSQDAASGEADTQYF
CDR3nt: TGTGCCAGCAGCCAAGATGCGGCTAGCGGGGAGGCAGATACGCAGTATTTT

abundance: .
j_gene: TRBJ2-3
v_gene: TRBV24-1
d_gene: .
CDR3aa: CATSQGGTADTQYF
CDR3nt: TGTGCCACCAGTCAGGGAGGCACCGCAGATACGCAGTATTTT

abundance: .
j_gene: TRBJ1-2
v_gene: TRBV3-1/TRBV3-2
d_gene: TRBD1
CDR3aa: CASSQETGGVDGYTF
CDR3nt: TGTGCCAGCAGCCAAGAGACAGGGGGCGTCGATGGCTACACCTTC

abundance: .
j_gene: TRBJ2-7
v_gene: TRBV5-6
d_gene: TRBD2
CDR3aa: CASSNSGGYEQYF
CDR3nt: TGTGCCAGCAGCAATAGCGGGGGCTACGAGCAGTACTTC

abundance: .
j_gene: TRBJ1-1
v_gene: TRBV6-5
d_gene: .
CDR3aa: CASRPDRTNTEAFF
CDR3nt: TGTGCCAGCAGGCCTGACAGAACCAACACTGAAGCTTTCTTT

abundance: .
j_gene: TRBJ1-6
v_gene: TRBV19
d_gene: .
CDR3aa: CASSAGGRSPLHF
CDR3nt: TGTGCCAGTAGTGCGGGGGGACGATCACCCCTCCACTTT

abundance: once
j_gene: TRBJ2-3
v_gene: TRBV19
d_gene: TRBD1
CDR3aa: CASTTGVPGTDTQYF
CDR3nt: TGTGCCAGTACGACAGGGGTACCAGGCACAGATACGCAGTATTTT

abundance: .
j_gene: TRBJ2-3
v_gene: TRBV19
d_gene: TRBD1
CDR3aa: CASSIWTGADTQYF
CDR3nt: TGTGCCAGTAGTATTTGGACAGGGGCAGATACGCAGTATTTT

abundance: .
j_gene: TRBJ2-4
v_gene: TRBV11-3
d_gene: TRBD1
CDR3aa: CASSTGGRNIQYF
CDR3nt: TGTGCCAGCAGCACAGGGGGGCGAAACATTCAGTACTTC

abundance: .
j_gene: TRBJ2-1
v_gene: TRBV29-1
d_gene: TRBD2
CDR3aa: CSVERGGQDEQFF
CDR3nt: TGCAGCGTTGAACGGGGGGGCCAGGATGAGCAGTTCTTC

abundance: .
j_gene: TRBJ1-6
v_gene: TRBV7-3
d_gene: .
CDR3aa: CASSAVGVDSPLHF
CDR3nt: TGTGCCAGCAGCGCGGTCGGGGTCGATTCACCCCTCCACTTT

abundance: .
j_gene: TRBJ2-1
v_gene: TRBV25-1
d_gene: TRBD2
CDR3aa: CASSASGLDYNEQFF
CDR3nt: TGTGCCAGCAGTGCGTCGGGACTAGATTACAATGAGCAGTTCTTC